One sample yielded the 28 T cell receptor beta chains listed below, sequenced in a study of OX40 agonist ivuxolimab in advanced cancers. Libraries were prepared by immunoSEQ multiplex PCR; TCRdb keeps only in-frame clonotypes and omits some of them. The profile covers approximately 94,000 clones, with approximately 90% appearing a single time and 0.7% to 0.95% taken by the ten largest. The sample here was CD4+ or CD8+ T cells sorted from blood, taken in a trial of the OX40 agonist ivuxolimab. The receptors were sampled from an adult with an advanced solid tumor such as melanoma, head and neck, liver or kidney cancer.

The chain joins TRBV18 to TRBJ1-2; TRBD1 might be the D (5 bases). V was clipped by 3 bases and J by 3 bases, with 17 bases between them. This CDR3 has 16 residues. Germline V CDR1 and CDR2: KGHSH, LQKENI. CDR3 in amino acids: CASSPSQGRVHYGYTF. The CDR3 DNA sequence: TGTGCCAGCTCACCTAGCCAGGGCAGGGTCCACTATGGCTACACCTTC.

The J gene is TRBJ2-2, the V gene TRBV5-1; 9 bases are shared with TRBD1. Germline V CDR1 and CDR2: SGHRS, YFSETQ. CDR3 length: 17 amino acids. V dropped 5 bases and J dropped 1; count of bases not matched to a gene: 9. CDR3 loop: CASRALGDRVNTGELFF. The CDR3 nucleotides are TGCGCCAGCAGGGCCTTGGGGGACAGGGTGAACACCGGGGAGCTGTTTTTT.

For this clone: At the DNA level, this CDR3 is encoded by other sequences in the same sample as well. The chain links TRBV4-3 to TRBJ2-7; D is perhaps TRBD2 (6 bases). Germline V gene data show CDR1 as LGHNA and CDR2 as YSLEER. V was clipped by 1 base and J by 6 bases, with 16 bases between them. The length of the CDR3 is 15 residues. The CDR3 nucleotides are TGCGCCAGCAGCCAAGGAAGGGGACTCCCATCCGAGCAGTACTTC. Translation gives CASSQGRGLPSEQYF.

V and J are TRBV7-9 and TRBJ2-1, with 9 bases aligning to TRBD1. V lost 2 bases to trimming and J lost 7 bases; unmatched junction nucleotides: 15. Per germline, CDR1 SEHNR and CDR2 FQNEAQ (reference sequence). This CDR3 contains 18 residues. The CDR3 loop is CASSLQGRVRDRANEQFF. CDR3 bases: TGTGCCAGCAGCTTACAAGGTCGGGTCCGGGACAGGGCAAATGAGCAGTTCTTC.

This clone was counted once. The V gene is TRBV11-3, the J gene TRBJ2-7, with D possibly being TRBD1 (5 bases). V lost 2 bases and J lost 10, with 21 bases in between. Per the germline V gene, CDR1 is SGHNT and CDR2 is YENEEA. The CDR3 is made up of 15 amino acids. CDR3 DNA: TGTGCCAGCAGCTTAAGGTCCTGGGGCGATTTGGAACAGTACTTC. Residues: CASSLRSWGDLEQYF.

This CDR3 is CASSQRLADHKAETQYF. Here the CDR3 DNA reads TGCGCCAGCAGTCAAAGACTAGCGGACCACAAGGCGGAGACCCAGTACTTC. The chain recombines TRBV23-1 with TRBJ2-5, with 9 bases lining up with TRBD2. TRBV23-1 belongs to the ORF category, with a function that is uncertain. Trimming removed 2 bases from V and 5 bases from J; junction bases left unmatched: 12. This CDR3 spans 17 amino acids.

The chain links TRBV10-3 to TRBJ2-2; the match to TRBD1 covers 11 bases. This CDR3 is built from 15 residues. V was clipped by 6 bases and J by 6 bases; unmatched bases: 6. CDR1 ENHRY and CDR2 SYGVKD come from the germline V gene. The CDR3 region is CAISGQGATAGELFF. CDR3 bases: TGTGCCATCAGCGGACAGGGGGCGACGGCCGGGGAGCTGTTTTTT.

This clone was counted once. The chain recombines TRBV6-5 with TRBJ1-2; D not resolved. CDR1 and CDR2 (germline): MNHEY, SVGAGI. This CDR3 is built from 13 residues. V lost 2 bases, J lost 3 bases, and 7 bases lay in between. The CDR3 nucleotides read TGTGCCAGCAGTTACGGATCGTACTATGGCTACACCTTC. This gives the protein CASSYGSYYGYTF.

V usage is TRBV10-3 and J usage is TRBJ2-3, with TRBD2 identical over 8 bases. V trimming: 5 bases; J trimming: 2 bases; junction bases outside the gene matches: 3. This CDR3 has 14 amino acids. CDR1 is ENHRY and CDR2 is SYGVKD in the germline V gene. The CDR3 DNA is TGTGCCATCAGTCCTAGCGGGCTCACAGATACGCAGTATTTT. Encoded protein: CAISPSGLTDTQYF.

The V call is TRBV6-6, the J call TRBJ2-1, with D perhaps matching TRBD1 (7 bases). The germline V gene has CDR1 MNHNY and CDR2 SVGAGI (reference sequence). V lost 0 bases to trimming and J lost 2 bases, with 11 bases between them. This CDR3 has 16 amino acids. The CDR3 spells CASSYSGRGAYNEQFF. The DNA for the CDR3 is TGTGCCAGCAGTTACTCGGGCAGGGGGGCCTACAATGAGCAGTTCTTC.

This chain uses TRBV12-5 with TRBJ1-1; D unclear. V lost 7 bases and J 0 bases, leaving 6 bases between the germline ends. The CDR3 is 12 residues long. Germline V CDR1 and CDR2: LGHNT, FRNRAP. CDR3 in amino acids: CASVRMNTEAFF. Here the CDR3 DNA reads TGTGCTAGTGTGAGGATGAACACTGAAGCTTTCTTT.

This sequence joins TRBV18 and TRBJ2-7, with 8 bases lining up with TRBD2. The CDR3 runs to 15 residues. Per the germline V gene, CDR1 is KGHSH and CDR2 is LQKENI. Trimming took 3 bases from V and 4 from J; bases not matched to a gene: 8. The DNA for the CDR3 is TGTGCCAGCTCACCCGCAGCGGGAGAAGGTTACGAGCAGTACTTC. Protein sequence: CASSPAAGEGYEQYF.

As regards this clone: This may come from a read error, since a much larger clone is one base off. The chain joins TRBV9 to TRBJ1-2; D might be TRBD1 (5 bases). This CDR3 contains 13 residues. CDR1 is SGDLS and CDR2 is YYNGEE in the germline V gene. Trimming removed 0 bases at V and 4 bases at J, with 7 bases between. The CDR3 loop is CASSVGGSYGYTF. CDR3 nucleotides: TGTGCCAGCAGCGTAGGGGGCAGCTATGGCTACACCTTC.

CDR3 coding DNA: TGTGCCAGCAGCTGGGGCCGGGGAATGACTTTCGAGCAGTACTTC. Translated: CASSWGRGMTFEQYF. The V gene is TRBV5-6, the J gene TRBJ2-7; perhaps D is TRBD1 or TRBD2 (5 bases each). There are 15 residues in the CDR3. Germline CDR1 is SGHDT and CDR2 is YYEEEE. V was cut by 3 bases and J by 6 bases, with 19 bases left in between.

This clone has only a few counts. V and J are TRBV6-1 and TRBJ2-3; 8 bases are shared with TRBD2. From germline, CDR1 is MNHNS and CDR2 SASEGT. There are 15 residues in the CDR3. Trimming cost V 5 bases and J 2 bases; bases outside gene matches: 6. CDR3 nucleotides: TGTGCCAGCAGTCTTCTAGCGGGTCTCACAGATACGCAGTATTTT. Protein sequence: CASSLLAGLTDTQYF.

The V call is TRBV27, the J call TRBJ2-1; TRBD2 agrees at 11 bases. J gave up 2 bases and V 6 bases, and 3 bases lay outside the gene matches. The CDR3 length is 15 residues. The germline V gene has CDR1 MNHEY and CDR2 SMNVEV (reference sequence). CDR3: CASSRLAGTYNEQFF. CDR3 DNA sequence: TGTGCCAGCAGCCGACTAGCGGGAACCTACAATGAGCAGTTCTTC.

This clone appeared once. The chain's CDR3 is CASSTPLNTYEQYF. CDR3 coding DNA: TGTGCCAGCAGTACCCCCCTTAACACCTACGAGCAGTACTTC. J is TRBJ2-7 and V is TRBV6-5, with D hard to call. The length of the CDR3 is 14 residues. Looked up from germline, CDR1 is MNHEY and CDR2 is SVGAGI. Trimming left V 5 bases short and J 2 bases short, with 13 bases between.

The chain is built from TRBV5-1 and TRBJ2-3; 8 positions match TRBD1. Losses at the gene ends were 3 bases for V and 9 bases for J; bases not matched to a gene: 12. Germline loops: CDR1 SGHRS, CDR2 YFSETQ. The CDR3 totals 15 residues. The CDR3 region has the DNA TGCGCCAGCAGCTCCGGACAGGGAGGATTTGACACGCAGTATTTT. The encoded protein is CASSSGQGGFDTQYF.

The CDR3 loop reads CASSSSPGLADTQYF. The CDR3 coding sequence is TGTGCCAGCAGCTCCTCTCCGGGACTAGCAGATACGCAGTATTTT. This chain joins TRBV7-4 and TRBJ2-3, with 8 bases identical to TRBD2. The CDR3 is made up of 15 amino acids. Germline V lookup: CDR1 SGHVT, CDR2 SQSDAQ. V shed 4 bases, J shed 4 bases, and the junction held 7 bases outside the gene matches.

The chain joins TRBV30 to TRBJ2-2, with a possible D match to TRBD2 (6 bases). Looked up from germline, CDR1 is GTSNPN and CDR2 is SVGIG (reference sequence). The CDR3 is made up of 14 amino acids. The V end was cut by 7 bases, the J end by 5 bases, with 17 bases between. For the CDR3, the DNA is TGTGCCTTAGCACGAGTCGGGGGAACCGGGGAGCTGTTTTTT. Translated: CALARVGGTGELFF.

The rearrangement joins TRBV6-5 to TRBJ1-2; unclear D gene. The germline V and J ends were trimmed by 5 bases and 4 bases, with 14 bases remaining between them. CDR3 length: 14 amino acids. Germline V gene data show CDR1 as MNHEY and CDR2 as SVGAGI. The CDR3 DNA is TGTGCCAGCAGTCAAGGACGGAACATCTATGGCTACACCTTC. Amino acid sequence: CASSQGRNIYGYTF.

The V and J genes are TRBV7-9 and TRBJ1-2; D may be TRBD1 (6 bases). V lost 2 bases and J 2 bases, leaving 12 bases between the germline ends. Germline V gene sequence: CDR1 SEHNR, CDR2 FQNEAQ (reference sequence). The CDR3 loop spans 15 amino acids. The CDR3 spells CASSLSITGNYGYTF. The CDR3, as DNA: TGTGCCAGCAGCTTATCGATAACAGGGAACTATGGCTACACCTTC.

The V call is TRBV30, the J call TRBJ2-5; 13 positions match TRBD2. Trimming took 5 bases from V and 5 from J; bases not matched to a gene: 5. CDR1 is GTSNPN and CDR2 is SVGIG in the germline V gene (reference sequence). There are 14 residues in the CDR3. The DNA for the CDR3 is TGTGCCTGGGGACTAGCGGGAGTGGGTGAGACCCAGTACTTC. Translating gives CAWGLAGVGETQYF.

The J gene is TRBJ1-1, the V gene TRBV9, with no clear D. V was cut by 0 bases and J by 6 bases, with 15 bases left in between. CDR3 length equals 15 residues. Germline assignment: CDR1 SGDLS and CDR2 YYNGEE. Here the CDR3 DNA reads TGTGCCAGCAGCGTAGGTCCGGACGGGAGCCCTGAAGCTTTCTTT. Its protein product is CASSVGPDGSPEAFF. Based on the CDR3 plus reference TRBV9 and TRBJ1-1, the full variable domain is DSGVTQTPKHLITATGQRVTLRCSPRSGDLSVYWYQQSLDQGLQFLIQYYNGEERAKGNILERFSAQQFPDLHSELNLSSLELGDSALYFCASSVGPDGSPEAFFGQGTRLTVV.

This clone was picked up a small number of times. The gene calls are TRBV6-5 and TRBJ2-7, with D possibly called TRBD1 or TRBD2 (6 bases each). Trimming removed 6 bases at V and 1 base at J, with 16 bases between. The CDR3 consists of 15 residues. The germline CDR1 and CDR2 sequences are MNHEY and SVGAGI. CDR3: CASSRPRRGSYEQYF. The CDR3 DNA is TGTGCCAGCAGCCGTCCCCGGAGGGGGTCCTACGAGCAGTACTTC.

This clone was counted once. The V and J genes are TRBV7-2 and TRBJ2-5, with D unclear. This CDR3 is built from 13 residues. From germline, CDR1 is SGHTA and CDR2 FQGNSA. Trimming removed 6 bases at V and 2 bases at J, with 10 bases between. This CDR3 reads CASRVVRQETQYF. The CDR3 nucleotides are TGTGCCAGCAGGGTAGTTAGGCAAGAGACCCAGTACTTC.

This chain joins TRBV5-1 and TRBJ1-1; D is possibly TRBD1 (5 bases). This CDR3 contains 15 residues. CDR1 is SGHRS and CDR2 is YFSETQ in the germline V gene. Trimming took 4 bases from V and 4 from J, leaving 17 bases between them. CDR3 DNA sequence: TGCGCCAGCAGCCCGCTGGTGCAGGGCGGCACTGAAGCTTTCTTT. It translates to CASSPLVQGGTEAFF.

The chain combines TRBV6-5 with TRBJ1-2, with 9 bases aligning to TRBD1. The CDR3 contains 13 residues. CDR1 MNHEY and CDR2 SVGAGI come from the germline V gene. Trimming cost V 6 bases and J 6 bases; bases outside gene matches: 5. The CDR3 reads CASRLQGANGYTF. DNA for the CDR3: TGTGCCAGCAGATTACAGGGGGCAAATGGCTACACCTTC.